This is a list of T cell receptor beta chains from one sample in a study of CD8 T cells in ankylosing spondylitis. Each CDR3 protein gets one entry after TCRdb re-called the 5' RACE reads with MiXCR. The sample consists of 350,000 to 550,000 distinct CDR3 sequences, 25% to 30% of them appearing once. Source material: blood, either unsorted or a sorted T cell fraction (not recorded which). These receptor sequences come from a male donor with ankylosing spondylitis. Both conserved end residues are part of each CDR3. D genes are given only for firm matches. Not all rows give a size; the values are once, few, many and, for expanded clones, a class.

d_gene	v_gene	abundance	len	j_gene	CDR3nt	CDR3aa
.	TRBV6-1	.	13	TRBJ2-1	TGTGCCAGCAGTGAAGGGGCAGGGGATGAGCAGTTCTTC	CASSEGAGDEQFF
.	TRBV5-1	few	15	TRBJ2-3	TGCGCCAGCAGCGGGGATGGGAGCATCACAGATACGCAGTATTTT	CASSGDGSITDTQYF
.	TRBV5-5	many	13	TRBJ2-3	TGTGCCAGCAGCTCCCTCTCCACAGATACGCAGTATTTT	CASSSLSTDTQYF
.	TRBV20-1	.	13	TRBJ2-5	TGCAGTGTACAGGGCAGGAACCAAGAGACCCAGTACTTC	CSVQGRNQETQYF
.	TRBV5-1	few	14	TRBJ2-1	TGCGCCAGCAGCCCGGGTGCCTCCTACAATGAGCAGTTCTTC	CASSPGASYNEQFF
.	TRBV2	.	14	TRBJ2-5	TGTGCCAGCAGAATCGAAAGGGAGAGAGAGACCCAGTACTTC	CASRIERERETQYF
.	TRBV12-3/TRBV12-4	many	15	TRBJ2-6	TGTGCCAGCAGTCCCGAGGTCCTCGGGGCCAACGTCCTGACTTTC	CASSPEVLGANVLTF
.	TRBV7-2	.	12	TRBJ2-2	TGTGCCAGCAGCTCCAGGGAGGGGGAGCTGTTTTTT	CASSSREGELFF
.	TRBV6-5	.	12	TRBJ1-4	TGTGCCCACCAGGGAAAGAATGAAAAACTGTTTTTT	CAHQGKNEKLFF
.	TRBV5-1	.	13	TRBJ1-2	TGCGCCAGCAGCTTGATAGGGTCCTATGGCTACACCTTC	CASSLIGSYGYTF
.	TRBV20-1	.	13	TRBJ2-3	TGCAGTGCTCTAGCGAGAAGCACAGATACGCAGTATTTT	CSALARSTDTQYF
.	TRBV20-1	few	12	TRBJ1-1	TGCAGTGCTTGCAGAGGGAACACTGAAGCTTTCTTT	CSACRGNTEAFF
.	TRBV12-3/TRBV12-4	.	13	TRBJ1-5	TGTGCCAGCAAATCGGACAGCAATCAGCCCCAGCATTTT	CASKSDSNQPQHF
.	TRBV24-1	few	16	TRBJ2-1	TGTGCCACCAGTACCTCTCCGGCAGCGGACAACAATGAGCAGTTCTTC	CATSTSPAADNNEQFF
.	TRBV28	few	15	TRBJ2-7	TGTGCCAGCAGTTTATGGCCAGGTTCATCCTACGAGCAGTACTTC	CASSLWPGSSYEQYF
.	TRBV7-9	.	15	TRBJ1-1	TGTGCCAGCAGCTTCGCGGCAGGGTCGAACACTGAAGCTTTCTTT	CASSFAAGSNTEAFF
.	TRBV11-2	many	13	TRBJ1-1	TGTGCCAGCAGCTTGGAACTGAACACTGAAGCTTTCTTT	CASSLELNTEAFF
.	TRBV16	few	11	TRBJ2-7	TGTGCCAGCAGCCAAGATTACGAGCAGTACTTC	CASSQDYEQYF
.	TRBV24-1	few	11	TRBJ2-1	TGTGCCACCAGTGATTTGAATGAGCAGTTCTTC	CATSDLNEQFF
.	TRBV24-1	few	14	TRBJ2-3	TGTGCCACCTCCGGCCTTCGGGGAACAGATACGCAGTATTTT	CATSGLRGTDTQYF
.	TRBV5-1	many	14	TRBJ2-2	TGCGCCAGCAGCTTGGGGCCCGGGGCCGGGGAGCTGTTTTTT	CASSLGPGAGELFF
TRBD1	TRBV20-1	few	13	TRBJ1-2	TGCAGTGCTAGAGCCGACAGGGCCGGTGGCTACACCTTC	CSARADRAGGYTF
.	TRBV5-1	few	15	TRBJ2-3	TGCGCCAGCAGTTATCAGGGCGTGGAGGCAGATACGCAGTATTTT	CASSYQGVEADTQYF
TRBD1	TRBV7-2	.	17	TRBJ2-1	TGTGCCAGCAGCTTACCCCGGGGACAGGATAGCCACAATGAGCAGTTCTTC	CASSLPRGQDSHNEQFF
.	TRBV5-1	few	15	TRBJ2-7	TGCGCCAGCACCTTCGAATCGACAGTTCACGACGAGCAGTACTTC	CASTFESTVHDEQYF
TRBD2	TRBV20-1	.	15	TRBJ2-1	TGCAGTGCTAGTAAACTAGCGGGGGCCAGTGATGAGCAGTTCTTC	CSASKLAGASDEQFF
.	TRBV20-1	.	16	TRBJ1-2	TGCAGTGCTAGAGAAGCGCACAGGTCGACCAACTATGGCTACACCTTC	CSAREAHRSTNYGYTF
TRBD2	TRBV6-1	.	14	TRBJ2-1	TGTGCCAGCAGCCAGACTAGCGGGGGACTGGAGCAGTTCTTC	CASSQTSGGLEQFF
TRBD1	TRBV5-1	.	15	TRBJ2-2	TGCGCCAGCAGCCCCGGACAGGGGATGACCGGGGAGCTGTTTTTT	CASSPGQGMTGELFF
TRBD2	TRBV5-6	.	18	TRBJ2-3	TGTGCCAGCAGCGCTACCGGGACTAGCGGGAGTCTTACAGATACGCAGTATTTT	CASSATGTSGSLTDTQYF
TRBD2	TRBV20-1	.	13	TRBJ2-1	TGCAGTGCTAGAGAAGGGCTAGCGGGTGAGCAGTTCTTC	CSAREGLAGEQFF
.	TRBV3-1	.	15	TRBJ1-5	TGTGCCAGCAGCCAAGGCAGTTATAGCAATCAGCCCCAGCATTTT	CASSQGSYSNQPQHF
.	TRBV5-1	.	13	TRBJ2-1	TGCGCCAGCAGCTTGGAAGGATCTACCCATCCGTTCTTC	CASSLEGSTHPFF
.	TRBV27	.	13	TRBJ2-7	TGTGCCAGCAAGTCAAGCGGGCCCTACGAGCAGTACTTC	CASKSSGPYEQYF
.	TRBV29-1	.	12	TRBJ1-5	TGCAGCGTCGGGGGAATCAATCAGACCCAGCATTTT	CSVGGINQTQHF
TRBD2	TRBV14	.	18	TRBJ2-1	TGTGCCAGCAGCCAAGATCGATTTAGCGGGAGTCGGCACAATGAGCAGTTCTTC	CASSQDRFSGSRHNEQFF
.	TRBV7-6	few	16	TRBJ2-7	TGTGCCAGCAGCTTAGATGGGCCCCCCGGGGCCTACGAGCAGTACTTC	CASSLDGPPGAYEQYF
TRBD1	TRBV2	.	16	TRBJ1-2	TGTGCCAGCAGGAAACGGGGACAGGGAGCTAACTATGGCTACACCTTC	CASRKRGQGANYGYTF
.	TRBV14	.	14	TRBJ2-1	TGTGCCAGCAGCCAAGTCCGAGGATACAATGAGCAGTTCTTC	CASSQVRGYNEQFF
TRBD1	TRBV5-1	.	15	TRBJ2-5	TGCGCCAGCAGCTTAGGACAGGGACAGAACCAAGCATGGTACTTC	CASSLGQGQNQAWYF
.	TRBV20-1	.	17	TRBJ2-3	TGCAGTGCTAGAGATCGGTTCAGGGCCAGAATCCCAGATACGCAGTATTTT	CSARDRFRARIPDTQYF
TRBD1	TRBV18	.	15	TRBJ1-2	TGTGCCAGCTCACCATTGGGGACAGGAGGCGGTGGCTACACCTTC	CASSPLGTGGGGYTF